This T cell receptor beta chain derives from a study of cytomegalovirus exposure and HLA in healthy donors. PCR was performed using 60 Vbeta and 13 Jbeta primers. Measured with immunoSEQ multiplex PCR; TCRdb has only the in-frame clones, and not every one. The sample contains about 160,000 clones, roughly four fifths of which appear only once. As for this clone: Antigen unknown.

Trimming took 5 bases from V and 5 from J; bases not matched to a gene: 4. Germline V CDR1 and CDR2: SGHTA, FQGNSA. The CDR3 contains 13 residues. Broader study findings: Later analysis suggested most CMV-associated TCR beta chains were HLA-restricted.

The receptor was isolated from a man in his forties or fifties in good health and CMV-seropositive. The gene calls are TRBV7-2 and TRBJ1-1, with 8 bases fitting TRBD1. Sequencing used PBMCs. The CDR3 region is CASSNRQGTEAFF. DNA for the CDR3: TGTGCCAGCAGCAACAGACAGGGGACTGAAGCTTTCTTT.